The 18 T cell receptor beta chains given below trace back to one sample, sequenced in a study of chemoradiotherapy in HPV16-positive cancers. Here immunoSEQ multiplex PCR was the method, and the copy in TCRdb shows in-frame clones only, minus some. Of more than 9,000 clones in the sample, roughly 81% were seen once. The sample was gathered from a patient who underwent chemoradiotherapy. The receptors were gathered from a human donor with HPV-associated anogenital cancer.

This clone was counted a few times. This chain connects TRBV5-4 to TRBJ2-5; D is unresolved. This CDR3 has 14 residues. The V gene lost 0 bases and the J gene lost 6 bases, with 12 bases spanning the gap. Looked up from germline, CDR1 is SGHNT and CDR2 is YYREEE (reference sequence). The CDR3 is CASSLVSSLQTQYF. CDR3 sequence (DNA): TGTGCCAGCAGCTTGGTTTCGAGTCTTCAGACCCAGTACTTC.

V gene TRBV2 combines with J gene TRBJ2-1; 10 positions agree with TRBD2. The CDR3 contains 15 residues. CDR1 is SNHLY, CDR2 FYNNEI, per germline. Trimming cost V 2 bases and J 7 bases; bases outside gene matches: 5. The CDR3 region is CASSELAGVLNEQFF. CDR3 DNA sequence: TGTGCCAGCAGTGAACTAGCGGGAGTTTTGAATGAGCAGTTCTTC.

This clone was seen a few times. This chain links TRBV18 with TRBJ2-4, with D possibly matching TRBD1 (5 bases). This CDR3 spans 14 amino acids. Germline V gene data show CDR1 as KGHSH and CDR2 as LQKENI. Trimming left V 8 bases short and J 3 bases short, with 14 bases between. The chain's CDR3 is CASADSGGKNIQYF. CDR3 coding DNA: TGTGCCAGCGCAGACAGTGGCGGCAAAAACATTCAGTACTTC.

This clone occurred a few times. The CDR3, as DNA: TGTGCCAGCAGCTTAGCCGACGTCGGAGTTGGCTACACCTTC. Protein product: CASSLADVGVGYTF. The chain uses TRBV7-9 and TRBJ1-2, with no clear D. The length of the CDR3 is 14 residues. Trimming removed 0 bases at V and 7 bases at J, with 12 bases between. Germline-derived CDR1 and CDR2 are SEHNR and FQNEAQ (reference sequence).

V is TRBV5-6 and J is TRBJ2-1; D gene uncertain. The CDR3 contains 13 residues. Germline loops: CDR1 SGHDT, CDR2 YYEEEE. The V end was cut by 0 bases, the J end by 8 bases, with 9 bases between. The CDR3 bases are TGTGCCAGCAGCTTGGAGGTGGGGTATGAGCAGTTCTTC. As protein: CASSLEVGYEQFF.

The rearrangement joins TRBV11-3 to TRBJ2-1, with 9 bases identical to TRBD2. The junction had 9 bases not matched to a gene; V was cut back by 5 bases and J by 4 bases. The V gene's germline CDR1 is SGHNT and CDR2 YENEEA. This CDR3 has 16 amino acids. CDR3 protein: CASSVNSGGDYNEQFF. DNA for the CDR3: TGTGCCAGCAGCGTTAATAGCGGGGGTGATTACAATGAGCAGTTCTTC.

The CDR3 protein is CASSVSQGIQETQYF. The DNA of the CDR3 is TGTGCCAGCAGCGTATCCCAGGGGATCCAAGAGACCCAGTACTTC. The rearrangement uses TRBV9 and TRBJ2-5, with D tentatively TRBD1 (6 bases). The germline CDR1 and CDR2 sequences are SGDLS and YYNGEE. Deletions cut 1 base from V and 1 base from J, with 11 bases between. The CDR3 sequence is 15 residues long.

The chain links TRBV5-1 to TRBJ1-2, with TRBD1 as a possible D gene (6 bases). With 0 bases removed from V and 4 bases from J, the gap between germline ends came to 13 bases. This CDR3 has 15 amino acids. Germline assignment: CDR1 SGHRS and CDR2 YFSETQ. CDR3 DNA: TGCGCCAGCAGCTTGGCCCAGGGGCCGGGCTATGGCTACACCTTC. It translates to CASSLAQGPGYGYTF.

This chain's CDR3 is CASSTTGKSSRGTEAFF. In nucleotides, the CDR3 is TGTGCCAGCAGTACGACAGGTAAATCAAGCAGGGGCACTGAAGCTTTCTTT. V gene TRBV2 combines with J gene TRBJ1-1; D is perhaps TRBD1 (6 bases). This CDR3 region has 17 residues. Trimming stripped 5 bases from V and 4 bases from J, with 23 bases between. Germline V CDR1 and CDR2: SNHLY, FYNNEI.

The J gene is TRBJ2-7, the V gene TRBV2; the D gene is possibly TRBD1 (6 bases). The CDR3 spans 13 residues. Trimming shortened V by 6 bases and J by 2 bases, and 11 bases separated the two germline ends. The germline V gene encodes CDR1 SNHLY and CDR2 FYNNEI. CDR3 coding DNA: TGTGCCAGCAGCCGGACAGAGGCCTACGAGCAGTACTTC. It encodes CASSRTEAYEQYF.

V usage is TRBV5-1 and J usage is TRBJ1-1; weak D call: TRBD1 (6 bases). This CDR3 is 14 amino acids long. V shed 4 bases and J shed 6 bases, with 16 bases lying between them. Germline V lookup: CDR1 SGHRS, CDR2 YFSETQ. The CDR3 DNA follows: TGCGCCAGCAGCCTAGGGGGGGAGGGGCCTGAAGCTTTCTTT. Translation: CASSLGGEGPEAFF.

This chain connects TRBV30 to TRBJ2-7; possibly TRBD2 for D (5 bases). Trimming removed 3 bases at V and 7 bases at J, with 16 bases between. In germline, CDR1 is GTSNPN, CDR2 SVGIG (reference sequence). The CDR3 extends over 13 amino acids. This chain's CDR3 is CAWRPRGRREQYF. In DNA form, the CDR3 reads TGTGCCTGGAGGCCCCGGGGTCGAAGAGAGCAGTACTTC. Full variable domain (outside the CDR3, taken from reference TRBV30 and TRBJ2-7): SQTIHQWPATLVQPVGSPLSLECTVEGTSNPNLYWYRQAAGRGLQLLFYSVGIGQISSEVPQNLSASRPQDRQFILSSKKLLLSDSGFYLCAWRPRGRREQYFGPGTRLTVT.

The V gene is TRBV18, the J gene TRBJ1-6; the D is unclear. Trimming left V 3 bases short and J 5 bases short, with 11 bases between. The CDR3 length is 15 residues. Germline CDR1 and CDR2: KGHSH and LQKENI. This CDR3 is CASSPRQLNNSPLHF. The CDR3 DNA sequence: TGTGCCAGCTCACCCCGGCAGCTTAATAATTCACCCCTCCACTTT.

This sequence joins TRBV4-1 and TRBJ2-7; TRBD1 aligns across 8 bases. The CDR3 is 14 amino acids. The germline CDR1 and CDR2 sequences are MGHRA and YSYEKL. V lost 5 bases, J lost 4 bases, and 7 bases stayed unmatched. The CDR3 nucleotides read TGCGCCAGCAGCGTCCGGGACAGGACTTACGAGCAGTACTTC. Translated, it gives CASSVRDRTYEQYF.

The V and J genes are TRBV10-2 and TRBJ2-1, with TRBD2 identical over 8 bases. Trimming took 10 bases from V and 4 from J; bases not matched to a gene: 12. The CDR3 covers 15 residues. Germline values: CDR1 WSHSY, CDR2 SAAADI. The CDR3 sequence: CATGGGPAGYNEQFF. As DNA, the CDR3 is TGCGCCACGGGCGGGGGGCCTGCGGGGTACAATGAGCAGTTCTTC.

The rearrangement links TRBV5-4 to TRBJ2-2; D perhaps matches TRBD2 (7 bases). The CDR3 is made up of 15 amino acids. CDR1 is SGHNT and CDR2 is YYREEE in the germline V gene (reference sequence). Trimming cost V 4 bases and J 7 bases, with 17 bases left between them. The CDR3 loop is CASSRLQGGNGELFF. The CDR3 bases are TGTGCCAGCAGCAGGTTACAGGGAGGGAACGGGGAGCTGTTTTTT.

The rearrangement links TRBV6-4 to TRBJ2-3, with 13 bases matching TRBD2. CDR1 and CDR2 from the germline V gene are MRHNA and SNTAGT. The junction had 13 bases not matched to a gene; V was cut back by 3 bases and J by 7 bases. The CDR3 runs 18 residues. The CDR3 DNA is TGTGCCAGCAGTGAGAGGGACCGAGGGACTAGCGGGGAACATACGCAGTATTTT. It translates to CASSERDRGTSGEHTQYF.

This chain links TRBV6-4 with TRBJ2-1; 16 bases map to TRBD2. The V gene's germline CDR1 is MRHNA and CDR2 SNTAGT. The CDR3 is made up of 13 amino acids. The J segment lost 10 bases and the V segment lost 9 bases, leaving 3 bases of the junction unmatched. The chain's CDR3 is CASGTSGRAEQFF. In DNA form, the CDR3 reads TGTGCCAGTGGGACTAGCGGGAGGGCCGAGCAGTTCTTC.